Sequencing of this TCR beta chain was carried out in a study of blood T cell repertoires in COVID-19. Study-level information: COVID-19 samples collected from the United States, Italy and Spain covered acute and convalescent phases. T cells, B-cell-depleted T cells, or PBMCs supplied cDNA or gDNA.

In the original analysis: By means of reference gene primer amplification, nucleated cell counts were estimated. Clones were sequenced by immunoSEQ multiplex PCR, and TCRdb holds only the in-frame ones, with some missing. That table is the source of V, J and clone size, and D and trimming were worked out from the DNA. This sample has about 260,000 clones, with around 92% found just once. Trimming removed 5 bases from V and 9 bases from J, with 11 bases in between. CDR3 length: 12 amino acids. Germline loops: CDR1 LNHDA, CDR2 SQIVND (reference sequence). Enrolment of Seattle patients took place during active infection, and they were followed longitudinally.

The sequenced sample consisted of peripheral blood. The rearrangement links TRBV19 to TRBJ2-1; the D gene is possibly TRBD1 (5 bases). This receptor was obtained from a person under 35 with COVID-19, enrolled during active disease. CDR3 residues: CASSEGAGEQFF. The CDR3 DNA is TGTGCCAGTAGTGAAGGGGCCGGTGAGCAGTTCTTC.